The clone carrying this T cell receptor beta chain was seen ten or more times. Its antigen remains unidentified. V lost 4 bases, J lost 0 bases, and 13 bases lay in between. The germline gives CDR1 MNHEY, CDR2 SVGEGT. The CDR3 has 16 residues. Time point denoted: newly diagnosed GD, antithyroid drugs for less than 3 months. Construction of the TCR library relied on RNA isolated from PBMCs. Sequencing libraries for TCR beta were prepared with iRepertoire HTBI primers and Arm-PCR of CDR3 regions. TCRdb re-called the multiplex PCR reads with MiXCR, one entry per CDR3 protein. The sample shows 500,000 or so distinct CDR3 sequences, about 16% of them seen only once. The entry originates in a study of regulatory T cells in long-lasting Graves disease. Study overall: Prior antithyroid drug treatment in newly diagnosed Graves' patients lasted under 3 months. Points from the study as a whole: Those with persistent Graves' had less TCR diversity than newly diagnosed patients. Possibly, too few samples lowered accuracy.

These data were also filed under a second study, of T cells in Graves' hyperthyroidism and ophthalmopathy.

The receptor was derived from a woman between 40 and 65 years old with Graves disease. The source material was peripheral blood mononuclear cells (PBMCs), sampled at new diagnosis, from a patient treated with antithyroid drugs. This chain connects TRBV6-2 or TRBV6-3 to TRBJ1-5, with D tentatively TRBD1 (5 bases). CDR3 DNA: TGTGCCAGCAGTTTTGTCGAAGGGGCTAGCAATCAGCCCCAGCATTTT. As protein: CASSFVEGASNQPQHF.